This T cell receptor beta chain appears in the sequencing data of a study of T cells in women clearing cervical HPV infection. Average input was around 1,300 ng genomic DNA for immunoSEQ TCR beta CDR3 amplification. Method: immunoSEQ multiplex PCR; TCRdb's copy keeps in-frame clones and lacks some. This repertoire comprises roughly 18,000 clones; its ten largest clones make up roughly 14%. Concerning this clone itself: The read comes to an end 3 residues before the CDR3 does, leaving the germline J gene to fill in the end.

V dropped 0 bases and J dropped 5; count of bases not matched to a gene: 6. This CDR3 comprises 15 residues. CDR1 and CDR2 from the germline V gene are SGHNT and YYREEE (reference sequence). Sequenced material: blood buffy coat. This sequence joins TRBV5-4 and TRBJ2-5; 8 bases are shared with TRBD1. This TCR was recovered from a woman aged 18 to 75 with a cervical HPV16 infection that either progressed to CIN3+ or cleared (not recorded which). The CDR3 sequence is CASSLDRGFGETQYF. The covered CDR3 bases are TGTGCCAGCAGCTTGGACAGGGGGTTTGGGGAGACC.